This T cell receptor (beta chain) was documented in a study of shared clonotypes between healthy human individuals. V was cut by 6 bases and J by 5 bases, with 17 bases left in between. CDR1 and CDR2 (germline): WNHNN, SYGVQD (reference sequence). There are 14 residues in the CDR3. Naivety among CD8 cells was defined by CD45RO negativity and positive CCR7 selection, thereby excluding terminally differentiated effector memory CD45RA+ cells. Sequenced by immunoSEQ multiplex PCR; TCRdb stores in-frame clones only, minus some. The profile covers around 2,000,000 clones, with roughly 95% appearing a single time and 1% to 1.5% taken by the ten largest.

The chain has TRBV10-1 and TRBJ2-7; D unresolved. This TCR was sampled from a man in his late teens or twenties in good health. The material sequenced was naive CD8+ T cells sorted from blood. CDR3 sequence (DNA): TGCGCCAGCAGCGACTCACGTGCGGTGGACGAGCAGTACTTC. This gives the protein CASSDSRAVDEQYF.